This record looks at one TCR beta chain sequence and its context. This sample is part of a study of blood T cell repertoires in COVID-19. As for the study in general: Samples taken during acute and convalescent COVID-19 were collected in the United States, Italy and Spain. From T cells, B-cell-depleted T cells, or PBMCs came the material, which was cDNA or gDNA.

Sequencing was performed with immunoSEQ multiplex PCR; in TCRdb, only in-frame clones are kept and a portion is missing. The repertoire includes 130,000 to 150,000 clones, around 90% of them detected once, and roughly 4% sits in the top ten. Those designated as exposed participants met a COVID-19 case within 2 weeks before study entry. The germline CDR1 and CDR2 sequences are MNHEY and SVGAGI. This CDR3 has 15 residues. V was trimmed by 1 base and J by 8 bases, leaving 17 bases between them. This receptor was taken from a woman in her thirties or forties who had been exposed to COVID-19. The rearrangement links TRBV6-5 to TRBJ1-2, with a tentative D call TRBD1 (6 bases). The sequenced sample was PBMCs or T cells enriched from blood (not recorded which). The CDR3 nucleotides are TGTGCCAGCAGTTACTTTACAGGGCAGGAATACGGCTACACCTTC. It specifies CASSYFTGQEYGYTF.